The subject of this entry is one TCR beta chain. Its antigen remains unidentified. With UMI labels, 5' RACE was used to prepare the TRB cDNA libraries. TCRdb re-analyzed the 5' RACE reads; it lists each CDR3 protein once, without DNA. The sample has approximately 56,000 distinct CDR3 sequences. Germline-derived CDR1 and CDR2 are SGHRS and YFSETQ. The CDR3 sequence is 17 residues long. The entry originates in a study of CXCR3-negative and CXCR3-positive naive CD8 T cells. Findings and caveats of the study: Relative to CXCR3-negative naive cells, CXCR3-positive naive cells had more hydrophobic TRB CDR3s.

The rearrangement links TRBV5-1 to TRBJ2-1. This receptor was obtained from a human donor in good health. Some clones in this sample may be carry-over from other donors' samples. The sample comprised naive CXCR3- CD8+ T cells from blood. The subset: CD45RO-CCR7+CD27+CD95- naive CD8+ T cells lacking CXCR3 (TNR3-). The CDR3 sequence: CASSFPNTTSSYNEQFF.